What follows describes a single TCR beta chain. Its specificity is unknown. Germline V gives CDR1 SGHAT, CDR2 FQNNGV. The CDR3 consists of 15 residues. V gave up 1 base and J gave up 0 bases, with 10 bases separating them. This entry belongs to a study of blood T cell dynamics during melanoma immunotherapy. Whole-study context: Metastatic melanoma patients received first-line pembrolizumab or nivolumab plus ipilimumab. The study, taken as a whole, reports: Disease-control patients' PBMC repertoires became either more clonal or more diverse at W3.

Time point indicated: pre-treatment baseline. Sampling occurred pretreatment (T0) and at week 3 (W3), after cycle one of checkpoint blockade. Apart from a couple of fast progressors, RECIST 1.1 response was judged 12 weeks post-infusion. The method was immunoSEQ multiplex PCR; TCRdb's version includes in-frame clones alone and lacks a portion of them. Of about 11,000 clones listed, just under 85% are singletons. Sequences were derived from blood, sampled from a patient treated with checkpoint blockade. The gene calls are TRBV11-2 and TRBJ2-7; D is possibly TRBD1 or TRBD2 (6 bases each). The receptor's source is a human donor with melanoma. CDR3 DNA sequence: TGTGCCAGCAGCTTAGGAGGGGGGATCTCCTACGAGCAGTACTTC. It translates to CASSLGGGISYEQYF. The full variable domain, in which reference TRBV11-2 and TRBJ2-7 provide the parts outside the CDR3, is EAGVAQSPRYKIIEKRQSVAFWCNPISGHATLYWYQQILGQGPKLLIQFQNNGVVDDSQLPKDRFSAERLKGVDSTLKIQPAKLEDSAVYLCASSLGGGISYEQYFGPGTRLTVT.